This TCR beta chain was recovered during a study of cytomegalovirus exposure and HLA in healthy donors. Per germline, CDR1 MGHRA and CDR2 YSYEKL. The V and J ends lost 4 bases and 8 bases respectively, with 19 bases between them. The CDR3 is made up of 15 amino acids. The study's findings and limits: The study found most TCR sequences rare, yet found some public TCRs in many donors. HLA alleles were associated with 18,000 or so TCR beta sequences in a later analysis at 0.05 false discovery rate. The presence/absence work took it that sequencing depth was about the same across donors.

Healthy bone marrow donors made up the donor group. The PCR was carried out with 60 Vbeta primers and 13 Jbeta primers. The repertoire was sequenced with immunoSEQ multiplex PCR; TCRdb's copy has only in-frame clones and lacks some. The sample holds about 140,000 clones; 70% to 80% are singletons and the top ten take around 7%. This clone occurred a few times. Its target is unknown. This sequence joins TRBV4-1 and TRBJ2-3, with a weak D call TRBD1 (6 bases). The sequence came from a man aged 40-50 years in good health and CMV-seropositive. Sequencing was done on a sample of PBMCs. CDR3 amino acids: CASSRGPGVIATQYF. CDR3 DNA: TGCGCCAGCAGCCGGGGGCCAGGGGTGATCGCTACGCAGTATTTT.